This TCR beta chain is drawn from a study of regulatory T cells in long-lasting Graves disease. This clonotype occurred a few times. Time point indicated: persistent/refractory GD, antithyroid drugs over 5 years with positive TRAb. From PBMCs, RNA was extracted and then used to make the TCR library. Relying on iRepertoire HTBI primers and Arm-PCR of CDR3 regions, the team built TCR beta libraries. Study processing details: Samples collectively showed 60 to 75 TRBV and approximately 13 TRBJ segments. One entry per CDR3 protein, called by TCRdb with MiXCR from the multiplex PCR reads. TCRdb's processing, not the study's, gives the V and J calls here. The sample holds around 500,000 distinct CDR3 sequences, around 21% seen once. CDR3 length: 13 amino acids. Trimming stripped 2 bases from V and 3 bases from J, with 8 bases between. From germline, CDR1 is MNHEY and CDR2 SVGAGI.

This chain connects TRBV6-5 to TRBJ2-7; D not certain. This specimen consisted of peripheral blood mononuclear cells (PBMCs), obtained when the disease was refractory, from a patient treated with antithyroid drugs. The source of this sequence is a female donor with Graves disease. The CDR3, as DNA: TGTGCCAGCAGTTACAGAGACAACTACGAGCAGTACTTC. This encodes CASSYRDNYEQYF.